A single sample gave rise to the 15 T cell receptor beta chains below, sequenced in a study of regulatory T cells in long-lasting Graves disease. Time point described: newly diagnosed GD, antithyroid drugs for less than 3 months. Making the TCR library involved RNA that had been extracted from PBMCs. iRepertoire HTBI primers and Arm-PCR of CDR3 regions built TCR beta libraries. From the multiplex PCR reads, TCRdb called clonotypes with MiXCR, one entry per CDR3 protein. The sample holds about 430,000 distinct CDR3 sequences, approximately 15% seen once. This sample was shared with a second study, whose subject was T cells in Graves' hyperthyroidism and ophthalmopathy.

This specimen consisted of peripheral blood mononuclear cells (PBMCs), obtained at new diagnosis, from a patient treated with antithyroid drugs. These receptors all come from a woman aged 40 to 49 with Graves disease.

The gene calls are TRBV6-2 or TRBV6-3 and TRBJ2-1, with 14 positions matching TRBD2. This CDR3 comprises 17 residues. CDR1 MNHEY and CDR2 SVGEGT come from the germline V gene. The V gene end was trimmed by 0 bases and the J gene end by 7 bases; junction bases not matched to a gene: 5. This chain's CDR3 is CASSYSYGTSGSNEQFF. The CDR3 DNA is TGTGCCAGCAGTTACTCCTACGGGACTAGCGGGAGTAATGAGCAGTTCTTC.

This clonotype has ten or more counts. The rearrangement links TRBV14 to TRBJ2-7; TRBD2 aligns across 10 bases. V lost 3 bases and J lost 4; bases outside the gene matches: 6. The germline gives CDR1 SGHDN, CDR2 FVKESK. CDR3 length: 15 residues. The CDR3 nucleotides are TGTGCCAGCAGCCAGGGACTAGCGTTGGGGTACGAGCAGTACTTC. This encodes CASSQGLALGYEQYF.

This clonotype was picked up many times. This sequence joins TRBV2 and TRBJ2-3, with 7 bases fitting TRBD1. V dropped 5 bases and J dropped 6; count of bases not matched to a gene: 8. Per the germline V gene, CDR1 is SNHLY and CDR2 is FYNNEI. The CDR3 spans 14 residues. The CDR3 sequence: CASSPRTGADTQYF. CDR3 sequence (DNA): TGTGCCAGCAGTCCTCGGACAGGAGCTGATACGCAGTATTTT.

The chain couples TRBV11-2 to TRBJ2-1; D assignment may be TRBD1 or TRBD2 (10 bases each). This CDR3 spans 23 amino acids. V was cut by 3 bases and J by 6 bases, with 39 bases left in between. Germline V lookup: CDR1 SGHAT, CDR2 FQNNGV. DNA for the CDR3: TGTGCCAGCAGCTTCAGAGGGGACAGGGGATCAGCGGGAGGGCCGAGAGGCATCAATGAGCAGTTCTTC. Protein product: CASSFRGDRGSAGGPRGINEQFF. The full variable domain, with the rest looked up from reference TRBV11-2 and TRBJ2-1, is EAGVAQSPRYKIIEKRQSVAFWCNPISGHATLYWYQQILGQGPKLLIQFQNNGVVDDSQLPKDRFSAERLKGVDSTLKIQPAKLEDSAVYLCASSFRGDRGSAGGPRGINEQFFGPGTRLTVL.

The J gene is TRBJ2-1, the V gene TRBV19, with 9 bases lining up with TRBD1. The J segment lost 8 bases and the V segment lost 5 bases, leaving 4 bases of the junction unmatched. CDR1 is LNHDA and CDR2 is SQIVND in the germline V gene (reference sequence). The CDR3 sequence is 13 residues long. The CDR3 sequence: CASSVQGAHEQFF. CDR3 sequence (DNA): TGTGCCAGTAGTGTACAGGGGGCCCATGAGCAGTTCTTC. The full variable domain, in which reference TRBV19 and TRBJ2-1 provide the parts outside the CDR3, is DGGITQSPKYLFRKEGQNVTLSCEQNLNHDAMYWYRQDPGQGLRLIYYSQIVNDFQKGDIAEGYSVSREKKESFPLTVTSAQKNPTAFYLCASSVQGAHEQFFGPGTRLTVL.

This clonotype was observed at least ten times. The chain joins TRBV7-3 to TRBJ2-1; 13 bases map to TRBD2. The junction had 9 bases not matched to a gene; V was cut back by 5 bases and J by 2 bases. CDR1 and CDR2 (germline): SGHTA, FQGTGA. The CDR3 consists of 18 residues. This CDR3 reads CASSPRTSGSWTYNEQFF. CDR3 bases: TGTGCCAGCAGCCCACGGACTAGCGGGAGTTGGACCTACAATGAGCAGTTCTTC. The variable domain in full, completed from reference TRBV7-3 and TRBJ2-1, reads GAGVSQTPSNKVTEKGKYVELRCDPISGHTALYWYRQSLGQGPEFLIYFQGTGAADDSGLPNDRFFAVRPEGSVSTLKIQRTERGDSAVYLCASSPRTSGSWTYNEQFFGPGTRLTVL.

Written as DNA, the CDR3 is TGTGCCAGTAGTATGGGAGCCTGGGATGAGCAGTTCTTC. It encodes CASSMGAWDEQFF. V is TRBV19 and J is TRBJ2-1, with a possible D match to TRBD2 (5 bases). Deletions cut 3 bases from V and 8 bases from J, with 11 bases between. This CDR3 comprises 13 residues. Germline CDR1 and CDR2: LNHDA and SQIVND (reference sequence).

This clonotype was observed a handful of times. CDR3 protein: CASSLGPDSLNEKLFF. Written as DNA, the CDR3 is TGTGCCAGCAGCTTAGGCCCGGACAGTCTAAATGAAAAACTGTTTTTT. The V and J genes are TRBV11-2 and TRBJ1-4, with D possibly matching TRBD1 (6 bases). CDR3 length equals 16 residues. Trimming removed 1 base at V and 5 bases at J, with 14 bases between. From germline, CDR1 is SGHAT and CDR2 FQNNGV.

With regard to this clonotype: One end of the junction is discordant with germline, which a read error may explain. The chain uses TRBV3-1 and TRBJ2-3, with 8 positions matching TRBD2. Germline assignment: CDR1 LGHDT and CDR2 YNNKEL (reference sequence). This CDR3 region has 14 residues. DNA for the CDR3: TGTGCCAGCAGGCGACTAGCGAGCACAGATACGAAGTATTTT. Translating gives CASRRLASTDTKYF.

This clonotype has just a few counts. The rearrangement links TRBV5-1 to TRBJ1-4; D is unclear. V shed 0 bases and J shed 8 bases, with 14 bases lying between them. CDR1 and CDR2 (germline): SGHRS, YFSETQ. The CDR3 runs 15 residues. In DNA form, the CDR3 reads TGCGCCAGCAGCTTGGCAGGCCCCCCGGCGGAAAAACTGTTTTTT. As protein: CASSLAGPPAEKLFF.

Only a few counts were recorded for this clonotype. This chain links TRBV4-1 with TRBJ2-1; no clear D gene. This CDR3 comprises 15 residues. Looked up from germline, CDR1 is MGHRA and CDR2 is YSYEKL. V was cut by 4 bases and J by 0 bases, with 10 bases left in between. CDR3 protein: CASSLHRASYNEQFF. The CDR3 nucleotides read TGCGCCAGCAGCCTTCACCGGGCCTCCTACAATGAGCAGTTCTTC.

This clonotype showed up many times. Its ends do not fully match the called genes, so a read error is possible. The rearrangement joins TRBV11-1 to TRBJ1-3; no clear D. Germline CDR1 and CDR2: SGHAT and FQDESV (reference sequence). CDR3 length: 14 residues. CDR3 sequence: CASSFGSSGTTIYF. CDR3 DNA sequence: TGTGCCAGCAGCTTTGGAAGCTCTGGAACCACCATATATTTT. Full variable domain (rest looked up from reference TRBV11-1 and TRBJ1-3): EAEVAQSPRYKITEKSQAVAFWCDPISGHATLYWYRQILGQGPELLVQFQDESVVDDSQLPKDRFSAERLKGVDSTLKIQPAELGDSAMYLCASSFGSSGTTIYFGEGSWLTVV.

This clonotype was detected ten times or more. The J gene is TRBJ2-3, the V gene TRBV12-3 or TRBV12-4; no clear D. This CDR3 is built from 12 residues. V lost 7 bases to trimming and J lost 2 bases, with 7 bases between them. CDR3 DNA: TGTGCCAGCACCGGAGCCACAGATACGCAGTATTTT. It codes for CASTGATDTQYF.

The table lists this clonotype with a few counts. The chain combines TRBV5-4 with TRBJ2-7; 7 positions agree with TRBD2. CDR1 and CDR2 from the germline V gene are SGHNT and YYREEE (reference sequence). This CDR3 contains 13 residues. V gave up 6 bases and J gave up 0 bases; unmatched junction bases: 3. This CDR3 reads CASKQRGSYEQYF. The CDR3 nucleotides read TGTGCCAGCAAGCAGCGGGGCTCCTACGAGCAGTACTTC.

The chain joins TRBV7-2 to TRBJ2-1; 8 bases agree with TRBD2. The V gene end was trimmed by 2 bases and the J gene end by 9 bases; junction bases not matched to a gene: 9. The CDR3 runs to 15 residues. Looked up from germline, CDR1 is SGHTA and CDR2 is FQGNSA. CDR3 sequence (DNA): TGTGCCAGCAGCTTAACATTAGCGGGAAACAGTGAGCAGTTCTTC. It translates to CASSLTLAGNSEQFF.